These T cell receptor beta chains were read from a single sample in a study of blood T cell repertoires in COVID-19. The table came from immunoSEQ multiplex PCR; TCRdb's copy has only in-frame clones and leaves some out. The table lists approximately 290,000 clones, 80% to 90% of them singletons. What was sequenced was PBMCs or T cells enriched from blood (not recorded which). These receptors came from a woman between 25 and 40 years old who had recovered from COVID-19. Both conserved end residues are part of each CDR3. The D gene is left open where the match is weak. Where a row states a size, it is once, few, many or the class of an expanded clone; other rows omit it.

>.|TRBV28|TRBD2|19|TRBJ2-7
CASSLHLGGRLIDEYEQYF
TGTGCCAGCAGTTTACACCTTGGCGGGAGACTCATCGACGAATACGAGCAGTACTTC
>.|TRBV10-2|TRBD2|17|TRBJ2-1
CASSERTGLAGRSEQFF
TGCGCCAGCAGTGAGCGAACGGGACTAGCGGGACGGAGTGAGCAGTTCTTC
>.|TRBV2|.|15|TRBJ2-7
CASSEEAGRDYEQYF
TGTGCCAGCAGTGAGGAGGCCGGACGGGATTACGAGCAGTACTTC
>.|TRBV5-4|.|13|TRBJ1-2
CASSFPAGASYTF
TGTGCCAGCAGCTTTCCGGCGGGGGCAAGCTACACCTTC
>.|TRBV28|TRBD1|14|TRBJ1-1
CASSRLDRVTEAFF
TGTGCCAGCAGCCGACTCGACAGGGTAACTGAAGCTTTCTTT
>.|TRBV28|TRBD1|20|TRBJ2-3
CASSLPPSSGTGGLWDTQYF
TGTGCCAGCAGTTTACCCCCTTCCTCCGGGACAGGGGGCCTATGGGATACGCAGTATTTT
>.|TRBV5-4|TRBD1|14|TRBJ2-2
CASSSGTGNPELFF
TGTGCCAGCAGCTCCGGGACAGGGAATCCGGAGCTGTTTTTT
>.|TRBV29-1|.|13|TRBJ2-7
CSVVRDIYEEQYF
TGCAGCGTTGTCCGGGATATCTACGAGGAGCAGTACTTC
>.|TRBV7-6|.|13|TRBJ2-1
CASSPQPSHEQFF
TGTGCCAGCAGCCCGCAACCAAGCCATGAGCAGTTCTTC
>.|TRBV30|.|13|TRBJ1-1
CAWVPQIARRAFF
TGTGCCTGGGTGCCTCAGATAGCTCGACGGGCTTTCTTT
>.|TRBV7-6|TRBD2|17|TRBJ2-1
CASSRTSGGLSYNEQFF
TGTGCCAGCAGCCGGACTAGCGGGGGACTCTCCTACAATGAGCAGTTCTTC
>.|TRBV25-1|.|14|TRBJ1-4
CASSERQINEKLFF
TGTGCCAGCAGTGAGCGGCAGATTAATGAAAAACTGTTTTTT
>.|TRBV12-3/TRBV12-4|TRBD1|13|TRBJ1-1
CASSIQGTTEAFF
TGTGCCAGCAGTATACAGGGGACAACTGAAGCTTTCTTT
>many|TRBV30|.|15|TRBJ2-6
CAWSHTGSGANVLTF
TGTGCCTGGAGCCATACAGGCTCTGGGGCCAACGTCCTGACTTTC
>.|TRBV19|TRBD1|12|TRBJ1-1
CASRTGNTEAFF
TGTGCCAGTCGGACAGGGAACACTGAAGCTTTCTTT
>.|TRBV19|TRBD1|15|TRBJ1-2
CASSISRGHGDGYTF
TGTGCCAGTAGTATTTCCAGGGGGCACGGGGATGGCTACACCTTC
>.|TRBV19|.|13|TRBJ1-5
CASRRGGEQPQHF
TGTGCCAGTAGACGCGGGGGAGAGCAGCCCCAGCATTTT
>once|TRBV7-2|TRBD1|15|TRBJ1-2
CASSLQGGQGPSYTF
TGTGCCAGCAGCTTACAGGGGGGACAGGGGCCCTCCTACACCTTC
>.|TRBV9|TRBD2|16|TRBJ2-4
CASSPPGLGAKNIQYF
TGTGCCAGCAGCCCCCCCGGACTAGGAGCCAAAAACATTCAGTACTTC
>few|TRBV5-5|.|15|TRBJ1-3
CASTTGQSSGNTIYF
TGTGCCAGCACCACCGGACAGAGCTCTGGAAACACCATATATTTT
>.|TRBV28|TRBD1|15|TRBJ2-2
CASSVGYRGTGELFF
TGTGCCAGCAGTGTTGGTTACAGGGGCACCGGGGAGCTGTTTTTT
>.|TRBV12-3/TRBV12-4|.|13|TRBJ2-7
CASSSGQTYEQYF
TGTGCCAGCAGTTCCGGACAGACCTACGAGCAGTACTTC
>once|TRBV28|TRBD2|13|TRBJ2-7
CASSLPSGIEQYF
TGTGCCAGCAGTTTACCTAGCGGGATCGAGCAGTACTTC
>.|TRBV10-2|TRBD2|14|TRBJ2-7
CASSPGLAAYEQYF
TGCGCCAGCAGTCCGGGACTAGCGGCCTACGAGCAGTACTTC
>few|TRBV11-2|TRBD1|17|TRBJ1-4
CASSYPLTGGRSEKLFF
TGTGCCAGCAGCTACCCGCTCACAGGGGGCCGAAGTGAAAAACTGTTTTTT
>few|TRBV28|TRBD2|11|TRBJ2-7
CASTSWGGQYF
TGTGCCAGCACCTCCTGGGGGGGGCAGTACTTC
>once|TRBV5-4|TRBD1|13|TRBJ1-1
CANSWDRNTEAFF
TGTGCCAATTCGTGGGACAGGAACACTGAAGCTTTCTTT
>.|TRBV27|.|15|TRBJ1-2
CASRNTGFSYYGYTF
TGTGCCAGCAGGAATACAGGGTTTTCTTACTATGGCTACACCTTC
>.|TRBV6-5|TRBD2|13|TRBJ2-7
CASSFGGGYEQYF
TGTGCCAGCAGTTTCGGGGGAGGGTACGAGCAGTACTTC
>.|TRBV3-1/TRBV3-2|.|13|TRBJ1-1
CASSPNTNTEAFF
TGTGCCAGCAGCCCGAACACAAACACTGAAGCTTTCTTT
>.|TRBV27|TRBD1|14|TRBJ1-4
CASSLGTGDEKLFF
TGTGCCAGCAGTCTCGGGACAGGGGACGAAAAACTGTTTTTT
>.|TRBV6-4|TRBD1|14|TRBJ1-6
CASRGTGGNSPLHF
TGTGCCAGCAGGGGAACAGGGGGTAATTCACCCCTCCACTTT
>.|TRBV5-5|.|15|TRBJ2-5
CASSRSATRQETQYF
TGTGCCAGCAGCCGTAGCGCCACGCGCCAAGAGACCCAGTACTTC
>once|TRBV11-2|.|13|TRBJ1-5
CASSPGGRLPQHF
TGTGCCAGCAGCCCCGGGGGGCGTCTGCCCCAGCATTTT
>.|TRBV28|TRBD2|18|TRBJ2-1
CASSHASLSGGLYNEQFF
TGTGCCAGCAGTCACGCCTCTTTATCGGGGGGGCTCTACAATGAGCAGTTCTTC
>.|TRBV5-1|.|15|TRBJ1-2
CASSLSGAVDYGYTF
TGCGCCAGCAGCTTGAGTGGGGCGGTAGACTATGGCTACACCTTC
>.|TRBV5-1|.|14|TRBJ1-5
CASSLRGGNQPQHF
TGCGCCAGCAGCTTGCGCGGAGGGAATCAGCCCCAGCATTTT
>.|TRBV2|.|14|TRBJ2-1
CASSFRGVLNEQFF
TGTGCCAGCAGTTTCCGCGGGGTACTCAATGAGCAGTTCTTC
>.|TRBV5-8|.|13|TRBJ2-7
CASSLEDIYEQYF
TGTGCCAGCAGCTTGGAGGACATTTACGAGCAGTACTTC
>.|TRBV7-8|TRBD1|16|TRBJ1-5
CASSLALDRGNQPQHF
TGTGCCAGCAGCTTAGCACTGGACAGGGGGAACCAGCCCCAGCATTTT
>few|TRBV6-5|.|12|TRBJ2-7
CASSRGQNEQYF
TGTGCCAGCAGCCGAGGGCAGAACGAGCAGTACTTC
>.|TRBV4-1|TRBD1|14|TRBJ1-2
CASQSPGTGYGYTF
TGCGCCAGCCAAAGTCCCGGGACAGGCTATGGCTACACCTTC
>.|TRBV19|.|14|TRBJ1-1
CASSIDRVNTEAFF
TGTGCCAGTAGTATAGACAGGGTGAACACTGAAGCTTTCTTT
>.|TRBV4-1|.|12|TRBJ2-3
CASSPYAGTQYF
TGCGCCAGCAGCCCCTACGCGGGTACGCAGTATTTT
>few|TRBV19|.|15|TRBJ1-5
CASSMRGGPGQPQHF
TGTGCCAGTAGTATGAGGGGGGGCCCGGGTCAGCCCCAGCATTTT
>.|TRBV4-1|TRBD1|17|TRBJ2-3
CASSQEGGVRSTDTQYF
TGCGCCAGCAGCCAAGAAGGGGGCGTCCGGAGTACAGATACGCAGTATTTT
>.|TRBV28|TRBD1|15|TRBJ1-2
CASSVGTGTEYGYTF
TGTGCCAGCAGTGTAGGGACCGGGACAGAGTATGGCTACACCTTC
>.|TRBV5-1|TRBD2|16|TRBJ2-3
CASSLGLAAKTDTQYF
TGCGCCAGCAGCTTGGGACTAGCAGCCAAAACAGATACGCAGTATTTT